These T cell receptor beta chains were read from a single sample in a study of cytomegalovirus exposure and HLA in healthy donors. TCRdb keeps only in-frame clones here, not all; method: immunoSEQ multiplex PCR. This sample has about 140,000 clones, with just under 70% found just once. The sequenced material came from PBMCs. The receptor source for this set is a man between 60 and 70 years old in good health and CMV-seronegative. Both conserved end residues are trimmed from each CDR3. The D gene is left open where the match is weak. Clone size appears in some rows only: once, few, many, or a class for an expanded clone.

v_gene | abundance | d_gene | len | CDR3aa
TRBV6-4 | . | . | 11 | ASSDLGAHGYT
TRBV29-1 | few | TRBD1 | 11 | SVWTGDNSPLH
TRBV6-5 | . | . | 11 | ASSSTVVYGYT
TRBV18 | . | . | 13 | ASSLEAGLSYEQY
TRBV9 | . | . | 15 | ASSPARGEGFGEKLF
TRBV10-3 | . | TRBD1 | 11 | AIRENRGLEQY
TRBV5-1 | . | TRBD1 | 13 | ASSLGGAGGTEAF
TRBV5-8 | . | TRBD1 | 13 | ASSLQGSPSYEQY
TRBV5-8 | few | . | 13 | ASSLEIASYNEQF
TRBV7-8 | . | TRBD2 | 14 | ASSRLALSSYNEQF
TRBV5-6 | . | TRBD2 | 13 | ASSLRWEGQDTQY
TRBV7-3 | . | TRBD1 | 12 | ASSSGDRVPEAF
TRBV10-3 | . | . | 12 | AISESISSYEQY
TRBV27 | . | TRBD2 | 14 | ASSLSAGAGGWEQF
TRBV10-3 | . | . | 11 | AISEAGNYGYT
TRBV19 | once | TRBD2 | 11 | ASSVAGGNEQF
TRBV6-6 | . | TRBD1 | 14 | ASSYKTGGSNEKLF
TRBV30 | . | . | 14 | AWSSTLVSTSHTQY
TRBV29-1 | . | TRBD2 | 11 | SPRDSGSNEQF
TRBV25-1 | once | TRBD2 | 15 | ASSDRRGLAIGNEQF
TRBV15 | . | TRBD1 | 12 | ATSRGQGSEKLF
TRBV30 | . | . | 11 | AWSIGFTGELF
TRBV9 | . | . | 12 | ASSVPRSQETQY
TRBV6-1 | . | . | 12 | ASRPRQNSYEQY
TRBV7-3 | . | TRBD1 | 14 | ASSLTGTGDQEAQY
TRBV27 | . | . | 12 | ASSLQGSNTEAF
TRBV10-2 | . | . | 11 | ASRGMDTGELF
TRBV14 | . | . | 11 | ASSPRVGEKLF
TRBV9 | once | . | 14 | ASSAEGRGTSKEQY
TRBV18 | . | . | 10 | ASSSNTGELF
TRBV2 | . | TRBD2 | 12 | ASSDLSGLGTQY
TRBV6-6 | . | . | 10 | ASTSSVFEQY
TRBV2 | . | TRBD1 | 12 | ASSLDRLNTEAF
TRBV9 | . | TRBD2 | 17 | ASSVGLAGFDVNTGELF
TRBV7-9 | . | . | 13 | ASSSEGGPNGKLF
TRBV11-2 | . | . | 15 | ASSLVSWGTGNYEQY
TRBV27 | . | TRBD1 | 13 | ASSLGRGQSYGYT
TRBV27 | . | . | 14 | ASSRHGGGNTGELF
TRBV5-6 | . | . | 12 | ASTSAGGPDGYT
TRBV7-3 | . | . | 11 | ASSWGGNTEAF
TRBV7-2 | . | . | 11 | ASSLRDPTEAF